Listed below are T cell receptor beta chains from one sample, sequenced in a study of post-analysis software for immune sequencing data. TCRdb analysed the PCR reads with MiXCR anew, one entry per CDR3 protein. The sample contains 350,000 to 450,000 distinct CDR3 sequences, approximately 42% of which appear only once. Material: blood. The receptors come from a girl aged 2-9 years with multiple sclerosis. Both conserved end residues are part of each CDR3.

TRBJ1-5,TRBV27,CASSQVRMQPQHF
TRBJ2-1,TRBV10-3,CAISASGRDEQFF
TRBJ1-1,TRBV28,CASRQGAGEAFF
TRBJ1-1,TRBV20-1,CSAPGQGLKAFF
TRBJ2-3,TRBV12-3/TRBV12-4,CASILRAGRLLTDTQYF
TRBJ2-7,TRBV24-1,CATSQGNSYEQYF
TRBJ2-1,TRBV20-1,CSAGGTSGSTHNEQFF
TRBJ2-3,TRBV7-3,CASSSYSGRTDTQYF
TRBJ1-5,TRBV12-3/TRBV12-4,CASSLHGEWGNQPQHF
TRBJ2-7,TRBV18,CANSPSRVVNEQYF
TRBJ2-1,TRBV6-2/TRBV6-3,CASSLHVRRAYNEQFF
TRBJ2-7,TRBV6-5,CASRKGGGHNEQYF
TRBJ2-7,TRBV7-9,CASSVGTSGSHEQYF
TRBJ2-3,TRBV7-2,CASSLSLETDTQYF
TRBJ1-1,TRBV7-9,CASSFPRDGSMNTEAFF
TRBJ1-5,TRBV7-2,CASSFGYGQPQHF
TRBJ2-7,TRBV20-1,CSARDRTGWDPYEQDF
TRBJ1-2,TRBV28,CASSPRETRYGYTF
TRBJ2-2,TRBV7-6,CASSTRDGYTGELFF
TRBJ2-1,TRBV10-3,CAISDTGNEQFF
TRBJ2-1,TRBV20-1,CSARAPDGTNEQFF
TRBJ1-2,TRBV27,CASSLYIAGTGGAYYGYTF
TRBJ2-7,TRBV6-1,CASSEGYGNYEQYF
TRBJ2-1,TRBV20-1,CNARSAGHYNEQFF
TRBJ2-3,TRBV28,CASSFLHRSFTDTQYF
TRBJ2-5,TRBV18,CASSLLAGNNRETQYF
TRBJ2-1,TRBV5-6,CASSWNYNEQFF
TRBJ2-3,TRBV7-6,CASSIGAVSTDTQYF
TRBJ1-5,TRBV12-3/TRBV12-4,CASSLTNQPQHF
TRBJ2-7,TRBV5-5,CASNRGGASGSYEQYF
TRBJ2-6,TRBV6-2/TRBV6-3,CASSPSHPLSGANVLTF
TRBJ2-7,TRBV29-1,CSVEGRETGGAYEQYF
TRBJ2-4,TRBV7-9,CASSKKPWDPTLPFQYF
TRBJ2-7,TRBV10-3,CAISLGQAYEQYF
TRBJ2-7,TRBV7-2,CASSWDRAYEQYF
TRBJ2-7,TRBV4-1,CASSQDKGSFNYEQYF
TRBJ2-1,TRBV29-1,CSVEGPKREYLISYNEQFF
TRBJ2-1,TRBV29-1,CSVKFSSGDEQFF
TRBJ2-7,TRBV6-5,CASSSTSGGYEQYF
.,TRBV4-3,CASSQESASGTYEQYF
TRBJ1-5,TRBV7-8,CASSLARGWGQPQHF